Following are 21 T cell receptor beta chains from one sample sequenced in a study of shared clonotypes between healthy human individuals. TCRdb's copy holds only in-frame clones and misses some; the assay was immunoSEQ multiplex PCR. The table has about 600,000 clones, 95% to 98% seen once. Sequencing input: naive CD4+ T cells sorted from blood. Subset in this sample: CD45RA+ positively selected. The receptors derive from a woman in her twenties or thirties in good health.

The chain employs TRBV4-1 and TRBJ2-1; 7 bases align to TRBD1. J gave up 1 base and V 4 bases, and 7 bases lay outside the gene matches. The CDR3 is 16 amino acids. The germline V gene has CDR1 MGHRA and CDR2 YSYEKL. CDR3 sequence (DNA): TGCGCCAGCAGCCGCCCAACGGGACAGTCCTACAATGAGCAGTTCTTC. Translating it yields CASSRPTGQSYNEQFF.

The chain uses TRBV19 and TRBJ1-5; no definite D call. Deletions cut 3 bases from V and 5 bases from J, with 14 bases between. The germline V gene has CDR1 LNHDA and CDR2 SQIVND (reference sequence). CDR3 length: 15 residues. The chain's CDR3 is CASSIGVKVYQPQHF. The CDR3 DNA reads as TGTGCCAGTAGTATTGGGGTGAAAGTATATCAGCCCCAGCATTTT.

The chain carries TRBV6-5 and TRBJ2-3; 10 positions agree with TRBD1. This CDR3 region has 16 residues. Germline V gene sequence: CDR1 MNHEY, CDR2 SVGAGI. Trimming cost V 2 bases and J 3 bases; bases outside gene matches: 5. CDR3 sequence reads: CASSYRTGGGTDTQYF. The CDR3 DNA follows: TGTGCCAGCAGTTACCGGACAGGGGGAGGTACAGATACGCAGTATTTT.

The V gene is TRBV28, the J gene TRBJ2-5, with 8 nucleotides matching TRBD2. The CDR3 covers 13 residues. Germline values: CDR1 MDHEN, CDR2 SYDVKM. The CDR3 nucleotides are TGTGTCTCAGCAGCGGGAGCGATGGAGACCCAGTACTTC. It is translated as CVSAAGAMETQYF.

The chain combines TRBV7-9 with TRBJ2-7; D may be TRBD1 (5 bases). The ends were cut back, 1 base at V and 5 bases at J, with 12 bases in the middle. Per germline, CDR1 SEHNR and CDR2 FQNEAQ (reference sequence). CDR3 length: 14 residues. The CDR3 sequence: CASSLGSSGNEQYF. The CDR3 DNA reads TGTGCCAGCAGCTTAGGGTCCTCAGGGAACGAGCAGTACTTC. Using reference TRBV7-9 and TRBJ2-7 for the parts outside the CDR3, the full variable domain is DTGVSQNPRHKITKRGQNVTFRCDPISEHNRLYWYRQTLGQGPEFLTYFQNEAQLEKSRLLSDRFSAERPKGSFSTLEIQRTEQGDSAMYLCASSLGSSGNEQYFGPGTRLTVT.

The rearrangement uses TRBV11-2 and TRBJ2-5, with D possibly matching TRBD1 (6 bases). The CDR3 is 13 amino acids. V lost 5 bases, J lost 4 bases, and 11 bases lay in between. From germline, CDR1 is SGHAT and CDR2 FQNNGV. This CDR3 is CASSADRGETQYF. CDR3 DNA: TGTGCCAGCAGCGCGGACAGAGGAGAGACCCAGTACTTC.

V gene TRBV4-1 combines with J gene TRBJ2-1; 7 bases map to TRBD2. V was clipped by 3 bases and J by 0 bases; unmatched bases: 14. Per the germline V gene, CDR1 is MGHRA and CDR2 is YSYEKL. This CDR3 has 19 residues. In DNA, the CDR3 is TGCGCCAGCAGCCAGCCTCGGGGAGGGGTTAGTTCCTCCTACAATGAGCAGTTCTTC. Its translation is CASSQPRGGVSSSYNEQFF.

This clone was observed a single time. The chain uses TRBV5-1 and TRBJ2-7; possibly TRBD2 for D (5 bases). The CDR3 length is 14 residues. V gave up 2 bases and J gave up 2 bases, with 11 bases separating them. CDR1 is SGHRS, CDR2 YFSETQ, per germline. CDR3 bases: TGCGCCAGCAGCTTCCCTAGCACCACCTACGAGCAGTACTTC. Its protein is CASSFPSTTYEQYF.

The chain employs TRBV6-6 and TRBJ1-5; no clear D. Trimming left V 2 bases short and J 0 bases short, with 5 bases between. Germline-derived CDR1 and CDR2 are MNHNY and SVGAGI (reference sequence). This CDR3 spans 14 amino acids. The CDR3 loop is CASSYASSNQPQHF. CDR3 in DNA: TGTGCCAGCAGTTACGCTAGTAGCAATCAGCCCCAGCATTTT.

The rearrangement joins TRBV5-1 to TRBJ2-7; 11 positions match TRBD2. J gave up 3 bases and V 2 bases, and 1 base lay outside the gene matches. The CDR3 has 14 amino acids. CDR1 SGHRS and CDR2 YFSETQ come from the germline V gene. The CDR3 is CASSFLAGGYEQYF. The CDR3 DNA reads TGCGCCAGCAGCTTCCTAGCGGGAGGCTACGAGCAGTACTTC.

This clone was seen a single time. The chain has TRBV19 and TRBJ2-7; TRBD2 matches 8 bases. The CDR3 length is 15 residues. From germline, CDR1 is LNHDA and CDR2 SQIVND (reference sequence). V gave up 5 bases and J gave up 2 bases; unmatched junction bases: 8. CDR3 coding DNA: TGTGCCAGTAGTCCCCATGGTAGCGGGACCTACGAGCAGTACTTC. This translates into CASSPHGSGTYEQYF.

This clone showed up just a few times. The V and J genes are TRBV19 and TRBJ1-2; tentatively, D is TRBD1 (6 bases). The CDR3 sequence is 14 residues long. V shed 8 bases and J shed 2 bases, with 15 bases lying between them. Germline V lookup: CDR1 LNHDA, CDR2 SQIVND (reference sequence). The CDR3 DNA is TGTGCCAGTCGAAGGGACACCAGAAACTATGGCTACACCTTC. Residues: CASRRDTRNYGYTF.

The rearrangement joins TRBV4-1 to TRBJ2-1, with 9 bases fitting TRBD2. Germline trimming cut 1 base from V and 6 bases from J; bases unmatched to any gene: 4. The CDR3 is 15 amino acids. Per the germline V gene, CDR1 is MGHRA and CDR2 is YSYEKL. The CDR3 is CASSQVIAGANEQFF. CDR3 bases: TGCGCCAGCAGCCAAGTAATAGCGGGGGCCAATGAGCAGTTCTTC.

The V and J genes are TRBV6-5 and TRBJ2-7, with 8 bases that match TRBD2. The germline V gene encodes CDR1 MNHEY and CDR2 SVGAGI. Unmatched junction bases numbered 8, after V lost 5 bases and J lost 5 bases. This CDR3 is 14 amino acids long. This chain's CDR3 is CASSRKREIHEQYF. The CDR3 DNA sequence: TGTGCCAGCAGTCGGAAGCGGGAGATCCACGAGCAGTACTTC.

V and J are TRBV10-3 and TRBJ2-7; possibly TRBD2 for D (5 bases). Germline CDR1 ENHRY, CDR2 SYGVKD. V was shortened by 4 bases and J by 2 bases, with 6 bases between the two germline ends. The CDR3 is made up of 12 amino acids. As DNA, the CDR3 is TGTGCCATCAGTGCCGGGACCTACGAGCAGTACTTC. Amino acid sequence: CAISAGTYEQYF.

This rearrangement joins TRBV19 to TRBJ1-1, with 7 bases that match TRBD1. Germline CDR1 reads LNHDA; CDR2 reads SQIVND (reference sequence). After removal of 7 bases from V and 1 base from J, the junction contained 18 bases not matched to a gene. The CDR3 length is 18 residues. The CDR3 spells CASTKTGLVPTPNTEAFF. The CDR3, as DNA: TGTGCCAGTACCAAGACAGGGTTAGTGCCGACCCCGAACACTGAAGCTTTCTTT.

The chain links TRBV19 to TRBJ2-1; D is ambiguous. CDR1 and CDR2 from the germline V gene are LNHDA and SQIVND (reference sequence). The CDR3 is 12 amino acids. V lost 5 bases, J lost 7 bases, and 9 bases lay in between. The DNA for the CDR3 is TGTGCCAGTAGTCCCGCACGGAATGAGCAGTTCTTC. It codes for CASSPARNEQFF.

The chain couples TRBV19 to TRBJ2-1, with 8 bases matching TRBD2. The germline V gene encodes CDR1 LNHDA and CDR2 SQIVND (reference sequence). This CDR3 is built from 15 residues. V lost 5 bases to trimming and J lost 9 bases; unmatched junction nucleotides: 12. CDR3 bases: TGTGCCAGTAGTTTCGGCGGGAGGTTTCAGAGTGAGCAGTTCTTC. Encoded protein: CASSFGGRFQSEQFF. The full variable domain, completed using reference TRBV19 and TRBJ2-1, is DGGITQSPKYLFRKEGQNVTLSCEQNLNHDAMYWYRQDPGQGLRLIYYSQIVNDFQKGDIAEGYSVSREKKESFPLTVTSAQKNPTAFYLCASSFGGRFQSEQFFGPGTRLTVL.

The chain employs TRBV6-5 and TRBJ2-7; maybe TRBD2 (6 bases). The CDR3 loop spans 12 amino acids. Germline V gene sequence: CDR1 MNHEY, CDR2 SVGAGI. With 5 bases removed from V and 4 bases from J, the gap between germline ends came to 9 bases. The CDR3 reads CASSKGGYEQYF. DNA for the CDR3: TGTGCCAGCAGTAAAGGAGGGTACGAGCAGTACTTC.

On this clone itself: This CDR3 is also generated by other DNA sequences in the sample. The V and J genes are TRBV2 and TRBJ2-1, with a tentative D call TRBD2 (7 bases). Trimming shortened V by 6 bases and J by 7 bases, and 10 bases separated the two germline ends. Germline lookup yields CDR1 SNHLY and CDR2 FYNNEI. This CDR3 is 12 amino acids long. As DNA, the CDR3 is TGTGCCAGCAGGGGAGGGGGTAATGAGCAGTTCTTC. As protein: CASRGGGNEQFF.

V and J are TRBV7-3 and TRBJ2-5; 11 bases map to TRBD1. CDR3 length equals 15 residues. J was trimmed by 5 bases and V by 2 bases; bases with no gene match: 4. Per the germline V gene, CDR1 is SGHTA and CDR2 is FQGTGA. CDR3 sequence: CASSLGQGAEETQYF. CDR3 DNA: TGTGCCAGCAGCTTAGGACAGGGGGCGGAGGAGACCCAGTACTTC.